The next 24 T cell receptor beta chains were all read from a single sample in a study of blood T cell repertoires in COVID-19. Assay: immunoSEQ multiplex PCR; the TCRdb copy retains only in-frame clones and omits some. The sample yields 55,000 to 65,000 clones, approximately 90% seen once. Sequenced sample: peripheral blood. The receptors were sampled from a human donor with active COVID-19. The donor label of this sample is uncertain.

J is TRBJ1-2 and V is TRBV2; D call uncertain. The germline V and J ends were trimmed by 8 bases and 5 bases, with 18 bases remaining between them. This CDR3 has 14 amino acids. Germline V gene lookup returns CDR1 SNHLY and CDR2 FYNNEI. The CDR3 DNA sequence: TGTGCCAGCTTCGGAGGGTGGTCTTGGTATGGCTACACCTTC. It yields the protein CASFGGWSWYGYTF. The entire variable domain, with the rest obtained from reference TRBV2 and TRBJ1-2, is as follows: EPEVTQTPSHQVTQMGQEVILRCVPISNHLYFYWYRQILGQKVEFLVSFYNNEISEKSEIFDDQFSVERPDGSNFTLKIRSTKLEDSAMYFCASFGGWSWYGYTFGSGTRLTVV.

CDR3: CASSPLGRGADTQYF. Here the CDR3 DNA reads TGTGCCAGCTCACCACTTGGAAGGGGCGCAGATACGCAGTATTTT. This sequence joins TRBV18 and TRBJ2-3; possibly TRBD1 for D (5 bases). V was trimmed by 1 base and J by 4 bases, leaving 12 bases between them. The CDR3 sequence is 15 residues long. CDR1 and CDR2 from the germline V gene are KGHSH and LQKENI.

The V call is TRBV6-6, the J call TRBJ2-1; the D gene is possibly TRBD2 (5 bases). Trimming left V 6 bases short and J 0 bases short, with 9 bases between. This CDR3 comprises 14 residues. CDR1 is MNHNY and CDR2 is SVGAGI in the germline V gene (reference sequence). The CDR3 DNA reads as TGTGCCAGCAGCGGACTTAGCTCCTACAATGAGCAGTTCTTC. Translating gives CASSGLSSYNEQFF.

The J gene is TRBJ2-5, the V gene TRBV19, with D tentatively TRBD1 (5 bases). The CDR3 totals 15 residues. V was shortened by 1 base and J by 5 bases, with 14 bases between the two germline ends. Germline V gene lookup returns CDR1 LNHDA and CDR2 SQIVND (reference sequence). In nucleotides, the CDR3 is TGTGCCAGTAGTATAGGAAGGGGAAATCGGGAGACCCAGTACTTC. Amino acids: CASSIGRGNRETQYF.

This chain connects TRBV5-4 to TRBJ2-3; 13 bases line up with TRBD2. The CDR3 loop spans 18 amino acids. Germline CDR1 SGHNT, CDR2 YYREEE (reference sequence). V trimming: 0 bases; J trimming: 7 bases; junction bases outside the gene matches: 11. In DNA, the CDR3 is TGTGCCAGCAGCTTGGCCTTAGGACTAGCGGGAGAATCTTATACGCAGTATTTT. It codes for CASSLALGLAGESYTQYF.

The chain couples TRBV28 to TRBJ1-2, with D hard to call. Trimming pared 5 bases from V and 0 bases from J, leaving 10 bases between. This CDR3 is 14 amino acids long. Germline lookup yields CDR1 MDHEN and CDR2 SYDVKM. The CDR3 loop reads CASSIARPNYGYTF. CDR3 bases: TGTGCCAGCAGTATAGCGCGCCCTAACTATGGCTACACCTTC.

The CDR3 nucleotides are TGTGCCAGCAGCTCACCCTACGGACAGGGGACCTACGAGCAGTACTTC. This codes for CASSSPYGQGTYEQYF. The rearrangement joins TRBV7-9 to TRBJ2-7, with TRBD1 identical over 9 bases. There are 16 residues in the CDR3. V gave up 4 bases and J gave up 2 bases; unmatched junction bases: 9. Per the germline V gene, CDR1 is SEHNR and CDR2 is FQNEAQ (reference sequence).

The chain carries TRBV6-4 and TRBJ2-3, with TRBD2 matching 10 bases. This CDR3 contains 15 residues. The ends lost 8 bases at V and 5 bases at J; junction bases unmatched: 10. Germline loops: CDR1 MRHNA, CDR2 SNTAGT. The CDR3 region has the DNA TGTGCCAGCCCTGACCTAGCGGGGGACCTAGATACGCAGTATTTT. This sequence encodes CASPDLAGDLDTQYF.

The chain uses TRBV3-1 (or the pseudogene TRBV3-2) and TRBJ2-2; 10 nucleotides align to TRBD1. V shed 0 bases, J shed 0 bases, and the junction held 10 bases outside the gene matches. This CDR3 has 20 residues. The germline V gene has CDR1 LGHDT and CDR2 YNNKEL (reference sequence). CDR3 nucleotide sequence: TGTGCCAGCAGCCAAGAACGGGACAGGGGATCCTATTCGAACACCGGGGAGCTGTTTTTT. Protein sequence: CASSQERDRGSYSNTGELFF.

The chain links TRBV4-2 to TRBJ1-5, with D tentatively TRBD1 (5 bases). V gave up 4 bases and J gave up 0 bases, with 16 bases separating them. CDR3 length equals 17 residues. Germline assignment: CDR1 LGHNA and CDR2 YNFKEQ. The CDR3 sequence: CASSPNGTPYSNQPQHF. Written as DNA, the CDR3 is TGTGCCAGCAGCCCCAACGGGACTCCTTATAGCAATCAGCCCCAGCATTTT.

This clone was seen more than once but under ten times. The genes are TRBV6-6 and TRBJ1-1; D not certain. V lost 0 bases and J lost 7, with 9 bases in between. CDR3 size: 13 residues. CDR1 is MNHNY and CDR2 is SVGAGI in the germline V gene (reference sequence). CDR3 in amino acids: CASSYSGGNEAFF. CDR3 nucleotides: TGTGCCAGCAGTTACTCAGGAGGGAATGAAGCTTTCTTT.

V usage is TRBV27 and J usage is TRBJ1-1; D might be TRBD1 (5 bases). This CDR3 region has 13 residues. Trimming removed 2 bases at V and 5 bases at J, with 9 bases between. The V gene's germline CDR1 is MNHEY and CDR2 SMNVEV (reference sequence). The CDR3 is CASSLLGGTEAFF. The CDR3 DNA sequence: TGTGCCAGCAGTTTACTGGGGGGGACTGAAGCTTTCTTT.

J is TRBJ2-2 and V is TRBV5-5; D not certain. The CDR3 runs to 15 residues. Trimming took off 0 bases at V and 0 bases at J, with 6 bases between the two ends. Germline V lookup: CDR1 SGHKS, CDR2 YYEKEE (reference sequence). CDR3 residues: CASSLAGANTGELFF. CDR3 coding DNA: TGTGCCAGCAGCTTGGCCGGAGCGAACACCGGGGAGCTGTTTTTT.

The J gene is TRBJ2-3, the V gene TRBV6-5; no definite D call. The V gene's germline CDR1 is MNHEY and CDR2 SVGAGI. The CDR3 totals 14 residues. Trimming removed 6 bases at V and 1 base at J, with 11 bases between. CDR3 coding DNA: TGTGCCAGCAGCTCCGTCCAGGGCACAGATACGCAGTATTTT. Amino acid sequence: CASSSVQGTDTQYF.

The gene calls are TRBV7-2 and TRBJ1-2, with 7 bases aligning to TRBD1. Germline CDR1 SGHTA, CDR2 FQGNSA. Losses at the gene ends were 5 bases for V and 5 bases for J; bases not matched to a gene: 5. The CDR3 runs 13 residues. The CDR3, as DNA: TGTGCCAGCAGCCCCCGGGACAGATATGGCTACACCTTC. Translated: CASSPRDRYGYTF.

The chain joins TRBV29-1 to TRBJ1-2, with 7 bases matching TRBD1. CDR3 size: 15 residues. Germline CDR1 and CDR2: SQVTM and ANQGSEA. Germline trimming cut 3 bases from V and 4 bases from J; bases unmatched to any gene: 11. DNA of the CDR3: TGCAGCGTTGAGGGGACAGAGACATTCTCCTATGGCTACACCTTC. Translating it yields CSVEGTETFSYGYTF.

This clone was recorded once. The rearrangement joins TRBV27 to TRBJ2-7; TRBD1 is a possible D gene (6 bases). There are 13 residues in the CDR3. Germline CDR1 and CDR2: MNHEY and SMNVEV (reference sequence). V was pared by 6 bases and J by 6 bases, with 15 bases between. CDR3 protein: CASRTRQDGEQYF. CDR3 coding DNA: TGTGCCAGCAGAACACGACAGGACGGCGAGCAGTACTTC.

The chain couples TRBV4-1 to TRBJ1-3; D remains unclear. V gave up 4 bases and J gave up 0 bases, with 16 bases separating them. This CDR3 has 17 amino acids. Germline values: CDR1 MGHRA, CDR2 YSYEKL. The chain's CDR3 is CASSPGGGSFSGNTIYF. CDR3 nucleotide sequence: TGCGCCAGCAGCCCGGGCGGAGGGTCCTTCTCTGGAAACACCATATATTTT.

The CDR3 DNA sequence: TGTGCCAGCTCACCACCGGGGACTAGCGGGGGGGCCGTAGATACGCAGTATTTT. Amino acid sequence: CASSPPGTSGGAVDTQYF. The gene calls are TRBV18 and TRBJ2-3, with 16 bases identical to TRBD2. This CDR3 comprises 18 residues. Germline-derived CDR1 and CDR2 are KGHSH and LQKENI. Losses at the gene ends were 0 bases for V and 5 bases for J; bases not matched to a gene: 5.

The chain joins TRBV5-6 to TRBJ1-5; TRBD1 matches 8 bases. Germline values: CDR1 SGHDT, CDR2 YYEEEE. J gave up 6 bases and V 4 bases, and 3 bases lay outside the gene matches. CDR3 length: 13 residues. CDR3 nucleotide sequence: TGTGCCAGCAGCCTAACAGGGGGTCAGCCCCAGCATTTT. It encodes CASSLTGGQPQHF. The variable domain in full, completed from reference TRBV5-6 and TRBJ1-5, reads DAGVTQSPTHLIKTRGQQVTLRCSPKSGHDTVSWYQQALGQGPQFIFQYYEEEERQRGNFPDRFSGHQFPNYSSELNVNALLLGDSALYLCASSLTGGQPQHFGDGTRLSIL.

V gene TRBV12-3 or TRBV12-4 combines with J gene TRBJ2-2; maybe TRBD2 (5 bases). V was shortened by 6 bases and J by 6 bases, with 8 bases between the two germline ends. CDR3 length: 12 amino acids. The chain's CDR3 is CASSRGSGELFF. CDR3 bases: TGTGCCAGCAGCCGGGGTTCCGGGGAGCTGTTTTTT.

The chain is built from TRBV27 and TRBJ2-3; 10 bases align to TRBD2. Germline V CDR1 and CDR2: MNHEY, SMNVEV (reference sequence). Germline trimming cut 6 bases from V and 3 bases from J; bases unmatched to any gene: 9. The length of the CDR3 is 16 residues. In nucleotides, the CDR3 is TGTGCCAGCAGGAGCGGGGGGGCTGTTTTGACAGATACGCAGTATTTT. Protein product: CASRSGGAVLTDTQYF.

This clone came up a few times. The rearrangement uses TRBV25-1 and TRBJ2-2, with TRBD1 matching 7 bases. After removal of 1 base from V and 1 base from J, the junction contained 3 bases not matched to a gene. The germline CDR1 and CDR2 sequences are MGHDK and SYGVNS. The CDR3 is 16 amino acids. This CDR3 reads CASSELRTGNTGELFF. In nucleotides, the CDR3 is TGTGCCAGCAGTGAATTAAGGACAGGGAACACCGGGGAGCTGTTTTTT.

The chain combines TRBV11-2 with TRBJ2-4; TRBD2 is a possible D gene (6 bases). Deletions cut 3 bases from V and 1 base from J, with 13 bases between. Looked up from germline, CDR1 is SGHAT and CDR2 is FQNNGV. The CDR3 consists of 16 residues. The DNA of the CDR3 is TGTGCCAGCAGCTTGGGGGACTTTGGGGCCAAAAACATTCAGTACTTC. Protein: CASSLGDFGAKNIQYF. Full variable domain (outside the CDR3, taken from reference TRBV11-2 and TRBJ2-4): EAGVAQSPRYKIIEKRQSVAFWCNPISGHATLYWYQQILGQGPKLLIQFQNNGVVDDSQLPKDRFSAERLKGVDSTLKIQPAKLEDSAVYLCASSLGDFGAKNIQYFGAGTRLSVL.